The clone carrying this T cell receptor (beta chain) has only a few counts. Profiled with immunoSEQ multiplex PCR; TCRdb holds only in-frame clones, not every one. Here the sample spans 250,000 or so clones, under 80% being singletons. V lost 4 bases and J 6 bases, leaving 6 bases between the germline ends. This CDR3 is built from 10 residues. Germline V lookup: CDR1 SQVTM, CDR2 ANQGSEA. The data are from a study of cytotoxic CD8 clonotypes in ibrutinib-treated CLL. The sequence was collected from a human donor with chronic lymphocytic leukemia. The starting material was PBMCs, obtained after 24 months of ibrutinib treatment. V and J are TRBV29-1 and TRBJ1-2, with D hard to call. DNA of the CDR3: TGCAGCGTTGGGTACAATGGCTACACCTTC. Translation: CSVGYNGYTF. Using reference TRBV29-1 and TRBJ1-2 for the parts outside the CDR3, the full variable domain is SAVISQKPSRDICQRGTSLTIQCQVDSQVTMMFWYRQQPGQSLTLIATANQGSEATYESGFVIDKFPISRPNLTFSTLTVSNMSPEDSSIYLCSVGYNGYTFGSGTRLTVV.